This T cell receptor beta chain was obtained from a study of T-cell memory formation after mild COVID-19. About this clonotype itself: Its target is not known.

TCRdb re-derived calls from the 5' RACE reads in MiXCR, one entry per CDR3 protein. Of some 57,000 distinct CDR3 sequences listed, less than 15% are singletons. Study-wide results and caveats: Day 15 to 85 contracting clones showed balanced CD4/CD8; day 15 to 37 expanders favored CD4+.

Sequenced input: PBMCs or a T cell subset sorted from them (not recorded which). The receptor was isolated from a man between 18 and 35 years old who had mild COVID-19 (a few samples of this study predate the infection). Cell type and time point are not known.

The CDR3 DNA follows: TGTGCCAGCAGTGCCCGGACAAACCCCTACGAGCAGTACTTC. Translated: CASSARTNPYEQYF. The chain is built from TRBV25-1 and TRBJ2-7, with D possibly being TRBD1 (5 bases). V lost 4 bases and J 2 bases, leaving 12 bases between the germline ends. Germline V lookup: CDR1 MGHDK, CDR2 SYGVNS. The CDR3 consists of 14 residues.